This T cell receptor (beta chain) was profiled in a study of blood T cell repertoires in COVID-19. The protocol was immunoSEQ multiplex PCR, while the TCRdb copy is restricted to in-frame clones and leaves out a portion. The sample records about 70,000 clones, roughly nine tenths being singletons. The CDR3 loop spans 16 amino acids. The source is a man in his fifties with acute or convalescent COVID-19. Sequenced material: peripheral blood. The chain carries TRBV21-1 and TRBJ1-1. TRBV21-1 is deemed a pseudogene. The CDR3 sequence: CASSPLEERAHPEAFF. The CDR3 region has the DNA TGTGCCAGCAGCCCCCTTGAGGAGAGGGCACACCCTGAAGCTTTCTTT.